This entry lists 20 T cell receptor beta chains sequenced from one sample in a study of T cell repertoires in cytomegalovirus infection. TCRdb used MiXCR to reprocess the reads, holding one entry per CDR3 protein. Of around 750,000 distinct CDR3 sequences listed, around a third are singletons. These receptors lack a known antigen. The material sequenced was cultured CD8+ T cells from PBMCs, taken from culture after CMV antigen stimulation. These receptors were collected from a human donor in good health (CMV status not recorded). Some clones in this sample may be carry-over from other donors' samples.

Note on this clonotype: A much larger clone differs by one base, so this may be a read error. The V call is TRBV7-8, the J call TRBJ2-1, with a tentative D call TRBD2 (5 bases). CDR3 length equals 15 residues. CDR1 SGHVS and CDR2 FQNEAQ come from the germline V gene. CDR3 loop: CASSLKGVPYNEQSF. DNA of the CDR3: TGTGCCAGCAGCTTAAAGGGAGTCCCCTACAATGAGCAGTCCTTC.

The chain carries TRBV12-3 or TRBV12-4 and TRBJ2-2, with 8 bases aligning to TRBD1. The CDR3 covers 14 residues. V lost 5 bases and J lost 4; bases outside the gene matches: 3. This chain's CDR3 is CASSRTGTTGELFF. CDR3 bases: TGTGCCAGCAGTCGGACAGGGACCACCGGGGAGCTGTTTTTT.

The sample holds a few counts of this clonotype. The genes are TRBV7-8 and TRBJ2-7; 11 nucleotides align to TRBD2. CDR3 size: 15 residues. V lost 5 bases and J lost 5; bases outside the gene matches: 8. Germline V gene sequence: CDR1 SGHVS, CDR2 FQNEAQ. The CDR3 nucleotides read TGTGCCAGCAGCCCCATAGCGGGGGGGCCCGACGAGCAGTACTTC. This translates into CASSPIAGGPDEQYF.

The rearrangement uses TRBV20-1 and TRBJ2-3, with 7 bases that match TRBD1. CDR3 size: 13 residues. Unmatched junction bases numbered 6, after V lost 3 bases and J lost 6 bases. CDR1 is DFQATT, CDR2 SNEGSKA, per germline (reference sequence). CDR3 nucleotides: TGCAGTGCTAGGACAGGGTGGTCGGATACGCAGTATTTT. Translation: CSARTGWSDTQYF.

This sequence joins TRBV6-1 and TRBJ2-1; the D call may be TRBD1 or TRBD2 (5 bases each). V was cut by 8 bases and J by 4 bases, with 15 bases left in between. CDR1 and CDR2 (germline): MNHNS, SASEGT. The CDR3 length is 14 residues. CDR3 bases: TGTGCCAGCCTGGGGGAAAGAAGATACAATGAGCAGTTCTTC. Its translation is CASLGERRYNEQFF.

The CDR3 spells CASSRDGYLVNEQFF. As DNA, the CDR3 is TGTGCCAGCAGCCGGGACGGATACCTCGTGAATGAGCAGTTCTTC. The V call is TRBV7-9, the J call TRBJ2-1; D is possibly TRBD1 or TRBD2 (5 bases each). The V gene's germline CDR1 is SEHNR and CDR2 FQNEAQ (reference sequence). This CDR3 has 15 residues. With 5 bases removed from V and 7 bases from J, the gap between germline ends came to 18 bases.

The V and J genes are TRBV6-5 and TRBJ1-1; D gene unclear. Trimming removed 10 bases from V and 0 bases from J, with 18 bases in between. The CDR3 runs to 15 residues. Germline CDR1 is MNHEY and CDR2 is SVGAGI. CDR3 nucleotides: TGTGCCACCCGGCGATCCCGGACGCTGAACACTGAAGCTTTCTTT. It codes for CATRRSRTLNTEAFF.

The gene calls are TRBV4-3 and TRBJ1-1; tentative D call: TRBD1 (5 bases). Per germline, CDR1 LGHNA and CDR2 YSLEER. The CDR3 has 14 residues. Trimming removed 2 bases at V and 5 bases at J, with 12 bases between. CDR3 sequence reads: CASSQLGDHTEAFF. Written as DNA, the CDR3 is TGCGCCAGCAGCCAATTGGGGGATCATACTGAAGCTTTCTTT.

V and J are TRBV29-1 and TRBJ2-5; D possibly uses TRBD1 or TRBD2 (6 bases each). The CDR3 is 14 residues long. Germline V gives CDR1 SQVTM, CDR2 ANQGSEA. Between the trimmed V and J ends, which lost 7 bases and 4 bases, there was a span of 19 bases. This CDR3 is CSGERGAGSETQYF. The CDR3 nucleotides are TGCAGCGGGGAGAGGGGGGCAGGGTCAGAGACCCAGTACTTC.

The chain links TRBV28 to TRBJ2-7; 9 bases align to TRBD1. Trimming took 5 bases from V and 6 from J; bases not matched to a gene: 8. Germline V CDR1 and CDR2: MDHEN, SYDVKM. The CDR3 has 14 residues. The CDR3 reads CASSTGTGYVEQYV. CDR3 DNA: TGTGCCAGCAGTACCGGGACAGGGTACGTCGAGCAGTACGTC.

This chain connects TRBV15 to TRBJ2-3; a weak D match, TRBD2 (5 bases). The CDR3 has 13 amino acids. From germline, CDR1 is LNHNV and CDR2 YYDKDF (reference sequence). V was shortened by 3 bases and J by 7 bases, with 11 bases between the two germline ends. Written as DNA, the CDR3 is TGTGCCACCAGCAGTTCCTCGGGATATACGCAGTATTTT. As protein: CATSSSSGYTQYF.

The J gene is TRBJ1-3, the V gene TRBV7-9, with unresolved D. The CDR3 sequence is 12 residues long. In germline, CDR1 is SEHNR, CDR2 FQNEAQ (reference sequence). V dropped 5 bases and J dropped 3 bases, with 5 bases sitting between them. In DNA, the CDR3 is TGTGCCAGCAGCATATTTGGAAACACCATATATTTT. This translates into CASSIFGNTIYF.

This clonotype was seen a few times. The rearrangement joins TRBV7-9 to TRBJ1-2; 11 bases are a match to TRBD1. The J segment lost 4 bases and the V segment lost 3 bases, leaving 16 bases of the junction unmatched. From germline, CDR1 is SEHNR and CDR2 FQNEAQ (reference sequence). This CDR3 comprises 19 residues. In DNA, the CDR3 is TGTGCCAGCAGCTTGCCAAAAACGTCTGGACAGGGGGCAGGCTATGGCTACACCTTC. This sequence encodes CASSLPKTSGQGAGYGYTF.

This clonotype has just a few counts. The chain links TRBV12-3 or TRBV12-4 to TRBJ2-5; 15 positions agree with TRBD2. V dropped 8 bases and J dropped 4; count of bases not matched to a gene: 8. The CDR3 runs 16 residues. In DNA, the CDR3 is TGTGCCAGCCTTAGGGGACTAGCGGGGGGAAGAGAGACCCAGTACTTC. Amino acid sequence: CASLRGLAGGRETQYF.

The chain is built from TRBV5-4 and TRBJ2-7; TRBD2 is a possible D gene (6 bases). The germline V gene encodes CDR1 SGHNT and CDR2 YYREEE (reference sequence). This CDR3 has 14 residues. Trimming stripped 2 bases from V and 0 bases from J, with 9 bases between. The CDR3 loop reads CASSFQGLSYEQYF. The CDR3 bases are TGTGCCAGCAGCTTTCAGGGACTCTCCTACGAGCAGTACTTC.

The rearrangement links TRBV29-1 to TRBJ2-7; TRBD1 aligns across 8 bases. V was clipped by 5 bases and J by 2 bases; unmatched bases: 5. Germline V lookup: CDR1 SQVTM, CDR2 ANQGSEA. CDR3 size: 13 residues. Here the CDR3 reads CSVSTGGPYEQYV. CDR3 nucleotide sequence: TGCAGCGTTTCTACAGGGGGACCCTACGAGCAGTACGTC.

Only a few counts were recorded for this clonotype. J is TRBJ2-2 and V is TRBV7-9; D gene ambiguous. From germline, CDR1 is SEHNR and CDR2 FQNEAQ (reference sequence). This CDR3 comprises 14 residues. Deletions cut 5 bases from V and 7 bases from J, with 14 bases between. The CDR3 DNA reads as TGTGCCAGCAGCGCCTCGTCCCGGAGCGGGGAGCTGTTTTTT. Its protein product is CASSASSRSGELFF. The whole variable domain, filled in from reference TRBV7-9 and TRBJ2-2, reads DTGVSQNPRHKITKRGQNVTFRCDPISEHNRLYWYRQTLGQGPEFLTYFQNEAQLEKSRLLSDRFSAERPKGSFSTLEIQRTEQGDSAMYLCASSASSRSGELFFGEGSRLTVL.

This clonotype was found a few times. V and J are TRBV6-2 or TRBV6-3 and TRBJ2-1; D might be TRBD1 (5 bases). Trimming stripped 2 bases from V and 0 bases from J, with 11 bases between. CDR1 is MNHEY and CDR2 is SVGEGT in the germline V gene. The CDR3 is made up of 16 amino acids. The CDR3 protein is CASSYPTVSSYNEQFF. The CDR3 bases are TGTGCCAGCAGTTACCCGACAGTGAGCTCCTACAATGAGCAGTTCTTC.

The chain is built from TRBV6-6 and TRBJ1-1; 8 bases agree with TRBD1. After removal of 5 bases from V and 8 bases from J, the junction contained 10 bases not matched to a gene. CDR3 size: 14 residues. Germline CDR1 is MNHNY and CDR2 is SVGAGI (reference sequence). CDR3 residues: CASSMTGAASEAFF. The CDR3 DNA follows: TGTGCCAGCAGTATGACAGGGGCAGCCTCAGAAGCTTTCTTT.

V gene TRBV18 combines with J gene TRBJ1-4; D gene unclear. The germline gives CDR1 KGHSH, CDR2 LQKENI. The CDR3 consists of 17 residues. The V end was cut by 3 bases, the J end by 4 bases, with 18 bases between. In DNA, the CDR3 is TGTGCCAGCTCACCGACCTCGGGAACAGAAAATAATGAAAAACTGTTTTTT. The encoded protein is CASSPTSGTENNEKLFF.